A selection of T cell receptor beta chains follows, all from one sample in a study of blood T cell repertoires in COVID-19. Here immunoSEQ multiplex PCR was the method, and the copy in TCRdb shows in-frame clones only, minus some. The table shows some 300,000 clones, with around nine tenths occurring only once. Source material: PBMCs or T cells enriched from blood (not recorded which). The receptors shown here come from a woman aged 25 to 39 who had recovered from COVID-19. Each CDR3 is given with its conserved first and last residue. The order of the fields is clone size, D gene, V gene, J gene, CDR3 DNA, CDR3 protein. The D gene is left open where the match is weak. Some rows have no size entry. The others give once, few or many, or a class for an expanded clone.

-	-	TRBV6-5	TRBJ1-6	TGTGCCAGCAGTTACTCGATCCAGGATTCACCCCTCCACTTT	CASSYSIQDSPLHF
-	TRBD1	TRBV18	TRBJ1-2	TGTGCCAGCTCACCACGGCAGGGGGCGCCGATCTATGGCTACACCTTC	CASSPRQGAPIYGYTF
-	TRBD1	TRBV28	TRBJ1-1	TGTGCCAGCAGCCGGGACAGGGGTCCTGAAGCTTTCTTT	CASSRDRGPEAFF
-	-	TRBV20-1	TRBJ2-7	TGCAGTGCTAGTCGGTCTCCCACGAAGGAGCAGTACTTC	CSASRSPTKEQYF
-	-	TRBV11-2	TRBJ2-7	TGTGCCAGCAGCTTCTCTACTAGCAGCCTCTACGAGCAGTACTTC	CASSFSTSSLYEQYF
-	-	TRBV7-6	TRBJ2-1	TGTGCCAGCAGCTTAGACCTAGGGGGTGAGCAGTTCTTC	CASSLDLGGEQFF
-	-	TRBV11-2	TRBJ2-7	TGTGCCAGCAGCTTCCTCGTTGGACAAGACTACGAGCAGTACTTC	CASSFLVGQDYEQYF
-	-	TRBV4-2	TRBJ1-2	TGTGCCAGCAGCAGCGCGGCGGGTATCTATGGCTACACCTTC	CASSSAAGIYGYTF
-	-	TRBV5-6	TRBJ2-7	TGTGCCAGCAGCTTTCCTTCGGCCTACGAGCAGTACTTC	CASSFPSAYEQYF
-	-	TRBV7-9	TRBJ1-4	TGTGCCAGCAGTCCCCAAGACAGATACAATGAAAAACTGTTTTTT	CASSPQDRYNEKLFF
-	TRBD2	TRBV3-1/TRBV3-2	TRBJ2-1	TGTGCCAGCAGCCAACTTACGGGGGAGGGTCCAGGCGAGCAGTTCTTC	CASSQLTGEGPGEQFF
-	TRBD1	TRBV11-2	TRBJ1-3	TGTGCCAGCAGCCTATGGGGGACAGGGGTTGGAAACACCATATATTTT	CASSLWGTGVGNTIYF
once	-	TRBV19	TRBJ1-1	TGTGCCAGTATTGGGGGAGGCACTGAAGCTTTCTTT	CASIGGGTEAFF
-	TRBD1	TRBV10-3	TRBJ1-2	TGTGCCATCTCTTTGTCGGGACAGCACTATGGCTACACCTTC	CAISLSGQHYGYTF
-	TRBD2	TRBV19	TRBJ2-2	TGTGCCAGTAGTATATTAGGCGGGAGGGCCCTCGGCGGGGAGCTGTTTTTT	CASSILGGRALGGELFF
-	-	TRBV28	TRBJ1-2	TGTGCCAGCAGTTTACCTGAGAACCCCTATGGCTACACCTTC	CASSLPENPYGYTF
-	-	TRBV28	TRBJ2-5	TGTGCCAGCAGCCGGGGGACCACCCCAGAGACCCAGTACTTC	CASSRGTTPETQYF
-	-	TRBV27	TRBJ2-5	TGTGCCAGCACCGATAGGGGGGGAGAGACCCAGTACTTC	CASTDRGGETQYF
-	-	TRBV24-1	TRBJ1-5	TGTGCCACCAGTGAAACAGGGAATCAGCCCCAGCATTTT	CATSETGNQPQHF
-	TRBD2	TRBV28	TRBJ2-7	TGTGCCAGCAGTTTAGGACTAGTGAGCTCCTACGAGCAGTACTTC	CASSLGLVSSYEQYF
-	-	TRBV5-1	TRBJ2-1	TGCGCCAGCAGCTTGGAAGCGAACTACAATGAGCAGTTCTTC	CASSLEANYNEQFF
-	-	TRBV12-5	TRBJ1-6	TGTGCTAGTGGTTTGCGGAGTAATTCACCCCTCCACTTT	CASGLRSNSPLHF
-	-	TRBV28	TRBJ1-6	TGTGCCAGCACCCCAGGCCCCGACTCCTATAATTCACCCCTCCACTTT	CASTPGPDSYNSPLHF
-	TRBD1	TRBV19	TRBJ2-2	TGTGCCAGTAGTATAGATCCCACAGGGGGACCCGATGGTGGCACCGGGGAGCTGTTTTTT	CASSIDPTGGPDGGTGELFF
-	-	TRBV18	TRBJ1-2	TGTGCCAGCTCACCAGGGAGCGGCGGTCGCGGGGGCTACACCTTC	CASSPGSGGRGGYTF
-	TRBD1	TRBV10-1	TRBJ2-1	TGCGCCAGCAGTACCGGGACAGACACGAGCTCCTACAATGAGCAGTTCTTC	CASSTGTDTSSYNEQFF